These 32 T cell receptor beta chains originate from one sample sequenced in a study of radiotherapy plus CTLA-4 blockade in lung cancer. The protocol was immunoSEQ multiplex PCR, while the TCRdb copy is restricted to in-frame clones and leaves out a portion. Counted here are roughly 55,000 clones, around three quarters occurring once; the ten biggest clones make up about 8.3%. Sequenced material: peripheral blood, taken from a patient treated with radiotherapy plus ipilimumab. These receptors all stem from a human donor with non-small cell lung cancer whose response to radiotherapy plus ipilimumab could not be evaluated.

This clone has just one count. V gene TRBV5-1 combines with J gene TRBJ2-3, with a possible D match to TRBD2 (6 bases). Germline V lookup: CDR1 SGHRS, CDR2 YFSETQ. The ends were cut back, 6 bases at V and 4 bases at J, with 12 bases in the middle. This CDR3 spans 13 amino acids. The CDR3 region is CASIGSGADTQYF. CDR3 nucleotide sequence: TGCGCCAGCATAGGTAGCGGTGCAGATACGCAGTATTTT.

V is TRBV5-4 and J is TRBJ2-3, with TRBD1 matching over 8 bases. The V and J ends lost 4 bases and 3 bases, in that order; junction bases with no gene match: 7. Germline lookup yields CDR1 SGHNT and CDR2 YYREEE (reference sequence). This CDR3 region has 15 residues. CDR3 in amino acids: CASSLDRAGTDTQYF. CDR3 in DNA: TGTGCCAGCAGCCTGGACAGGGCTGGGACAGATACGCAGTATTTT.

V is TRBV7-2 and J is TRBJ2-2, with 8 bases that match TRBD2. V dropped 0 bases and J dropped 0; count of bases not matched to a gene: 9. Germline V CDR1 and CDR2: SGHTA, FQGNSA. The CDR3 has 19 amino acids. In DNA form, the CDR3 reads TGTGCCAGCAGCTTAGCGTCTACGGCGGGGGGACCGAACACCGGGGAGCTGTTTTTT. Encoded protein: CASSLASTAGGPNTGELFF.

V is TRBV11-3 and J is TRBJ2-7; 11 bases line up with TRBD1. The CDR3 sequence is 15 residues long. CDR1 is SGHNT and CDR2 is YENEEA in the germline V gene. V shed 5 bases and J 3 bases; nucleotides not matched to a gene: 6. CDR3 in amino acids: CASSPGQGAHYEQYF. CDR3 coding DNA: TGTGCCAGCAGCCCAGGACAGGGGGCGCACTACGAGCAGTACTTC. Drawing the rest from reference TRBV11-3 and TRBJ2-7, the complete variable domain is EAGVVQSPRYKIIEKKQPVAFWCNPISGHNTLYWYLQNLGQGPELLIRYENEEAVDDSQLPKDRFSAERLKGVDSTLKIQPAELGDSAVYLCASSPGQGAHYEQYFGPGTRLTVT.

The chain combines TRBV6-5 with TRBJ2-2, with a possible D match to TRBD1 (6 bases). Per germline, CDR1 MNHEY and CDR2 SVGAGI. Deletions cut 6 bases from V and 5 bases from J, with 13 bases between. This CDR3 has 14 residues. The CDR3 protein is CASRPTGQTGELFF. The CDR3 region has the DNA TGTGCCAGCAGGCCCACTGGACAGACCGGGGAGCTGTTTTTT.

This clone was seen only a few times. This chain connects TRBV5-8 to TRBJ2-7; TRBD2 is a possible D gene (5 bases). The CDR3 consists of 15 residues. With 4 bases removed from V and 2 bases from J, the gap between germline ends came to 16 bases. Looked up from germline, CDR1 is SGHTS and CDR2 is YDEGEE. The CDR3 here is CASSRGRWRAYEQYF. CDR3 bases: TGTGCCAGCAGCCGGGGTCGGTGGCGGGCCTACGAGCAGTACTTC.

V and J are TRBV2 and TRBJ1-1; the D is unclear. CDR1 SNHLY and CDR2 FYNNEI come from the germline V gene. This CDR3 is built from 15 residues. V lost 7 bases to trimming and J lost 2 bases, with 17 bases between them. The CDR3 sequence is CASISERNFNTEAFF. In DNA form, the CDR3 reads TGTGCCAGCATTTCTGAACGAAACTTTAACACTGAAGCTTTCTTT.

The gene calls are TRBV2 and TRBJ2-2, with 8 nucleotides matching TRBD1. The CDR3 consists of 15 residues. J gave up 3 bases and V 4 bases, and 4 bases lay outside the gene matches. CDR1 is SNHLY, CDR2 FYNNEI, per germline. CDR3 loop: CASSGTGRDTGELFF. The CDR3 DNA follows: TGTGCCAGCAGTGGGACAGGGCGGGACACCGGGGAGCTGTTTTTT.

V gene TRBV9 combines with J gene TRBJ2-7; D might be TRBD2 (5 bases). V was clipped by 0 bases and J by 0 bases, with 10 bases between them. The CDR3 covers 15 residues. Germline values: CDR1 SGDLS, CDR2 YYNGEE. In DNA form, the CDR3 reads TGTGCCAGCAGCGTAGAGGAGCGGAGCTCCTACGAGCAGTACTTC. Translation gives CASSVEERSSYEQYF.

A remark on this clone: Other DNA sequences in the same sample also yield this CDR3. The chain employs TRBV18 and TRBJ2-1; 7 nucleotides line up with TRBD2. Germline V gives CDR1 KGHSH, CDR2 LQKENI. The CDR3 totals 16 residues. V dropped 2 bases and J dropped 3; count of bases not matched to a gene: 7. The CDR3 region has the DNA TGTGCCAGCTCACCAGGTGCGGGAGAGGGCTACAATGAGCAGTTCTTC. It encodes CASSPGAGEGYNEQFF.

The DNA of the CDR3 is TGTGCCACCGGGACAGCTTACGAGCAGTACTTC. Its protein product is CATGTAYEQYF. The chain has TRBV10-3 and TRBJ2-7; 7 bases align to TRBD1. With 10 bases clipped from V and 4 bases from J, the junction kept 4 bases outside the gene matches. The CDR3 totals 11 residues. CDR1 is ENHRY, CDR2 SYGVKD, per germline.

This clone has more than one count but fewer than ten. This chain connects TRBV9 to TRBJ2-2; perhaps TRBD2 as D (5 bases). CDR3 length: 16 amino acids. The germline V gene has CDR1 SGDLS and CDR2 YYNGEE. The V end lost 0 bases, the J end lost 4 bases, and 13 bases lay between the germline ends. For the CDR3, the DNA is TGTGCCAGCAGCGTAGCCCTTAGCGATGTCACCGGGGAGCTGTTTTTT. This codes for CASSVALSDVTGELFF.

The chain is built from TRBV11-3 and TRBJ2-3; possible D gene TRBD2, 5 bases. Germline V gene data show CDR1 as SGHNT and CDR2 as YENEEA. The CDR3 is made up of 19 amino acids. Trimming cost V 4 bases and J 0 bases, with 23 bases left between them. This chain's CDR3 is CASSYPRARSHTSTDTQYF. CDR3 DNA: TGTGCCAGCAGCTACCCGAGGGCCAGGAGTCACACTAGCACAGATACGCAGTATTTT. The full variable domain, in which reference TRBV11-3 and TRBJ2-3 provide the parts outside the CDR3, is EAGVVQSPRYKIIEKKQPVAFWCNPISGHNTLYWYLQNLGQGPELLIRYENEEAVDDSQLPKDRFSAERLKGVDSTLKIQPAELGDSAVYLCASSYPRARSHTSTDTQYFGPGTRLTVL.

V is TRBV15 and J is TRBJ2-5, with TRBD2 identical over 10 bases. Matching the DNA end better, TRBJ2-7 makes the J call doubtful. The CDR3 extends over 17 amino acids. Germline CDR1 reads LNHNV; CDR2 reads YYDKDF (reference sequence). The CDR3 DNA follows: TGTGCCACCAGCAGGGCATGGACTAGCGGCGCCTCCTACGAGCAGTACTTC. Its translation: CATSRAWTSGASYEQYF.

This clone was picked up one time. The chain employs TRBV5-5 and TRBJ2-5; maybe TRBD1 (7 bases). The germline V gene encodes CDR1 SGHKS and CDR2 YYEKEE (reference sequence). CDR3 length: 13 amino acids. Trimming removed 4 bases at V and 4 bases at J, with 11 bases between. This CDR3 is CASSRQGGETQYF. DNA of the CDR3: TGTGCCAGCAGCCGTCAGGGGGGAGAGACCCAGTACTTC.

This chain links TRBV7-6 with TRBJ2-3; D might be TRBD2 (6 bases). Per the germline V gene, CDR1 is SGHVS and CDR2 is FNYEAQ. Trimming took off 2 bases at V and 3 bases at J, with 15 bases between the two ends. This CDR3 comprises 16 residues. Here the CDR3 DNA reads TGTGCCAGCAGCTTATCACGCCTGGCGGGAACAGATACGCAGTATTTT. This gives the protein CASSLSRLAGTDTQYF.

The V and J genes are TRBV20-1 and TRBJ1-6; no clear D. CDR1 is DFQATT and CDR2 is SNEGSKA in the germline V gene (reference sequence). Trimming removed 6 bases at V and 6 bases at J, with 6 bases between. This CDR3 comprises 11 residues. The CDR3 protein is CSAGGNSPLHF. The CDR3 DNA reads as TGCAGTGCGGGAGGTAATTCACCCCTCCACTTT.

In this sample, this clone turned up once. V and J are TRBV13 and TRBJ2-2; maybe TRBD2 (5 bases). With 5 bases removed from V and 6 bases from J, the gap between germline ends came to 7 bases. This CDR3 is built from 12 residues. CDR1 is PRHDT and CDR2 is FYEKMQ in the germline V gene (reference sequence). CDR3 sequence reads: CASSLGAGELFF. Here the CDR3 DNA reads TGTGCCAGCAGCCTGGGAGCCGGGGAGCTGTTTTTT. The full variable domain, its missing parts supplied by reference TRBV13 and TRBJ2-2, is AAGVIQSPRHLIKEKRETATLKCYPIPRHDTVYWYQQGPGQDPQFLISFYEKMQSDKGSIPDRFSAQQFSDYHSELNMSSLELGDSALYFCASSLGAGELFFGEGSRLTVL.

The V gene is TRBV4-1, the J gene TRBJ2-1; 9 positions agree with TRBD2. The CDR3 covers 16 residues. With 0 bases clipped from V and 7 bases from J, the junction kept 7 bases outside the gene matches. In germline, CDR1 is MGHRA, CDR2 YSYEKL. CDR3 sequence: CASSQEGTSRGNEQFF. The CDR3 DNA sequence: TGCGCCAGCAGCCAAGAAGGGACTAGCAGGGGTAATGAGCAGTTCTTC.

The CDR3 DNA follows: TGTGCCAGCAACCGATGGGGACAGGGTAATGAAAAACTGTTTTTT. This codes for CASNRWGQGNEKLFF. J is TRBJ1-4 and V is TRBV5-6, with 9 bases identical to TRBD1. The CDR3 has 15 residues. The germline V gene has CDR1 SGHDT and CDR2 YYEEEE. V trimming: 6 bases; J trimming: 4 bases; junction bases outside the gene matches: 7.

The V and J genes are TRBV7-9 and TRBJ1-5; a weak D match, TRBD1 (5 bases). CDR3 size: 17 residues. Trimming shortened V by 4 bases and J by 3 bases, and 19 bases separated the two germline ends. Germline lookup yields CDR1 SEHNR and CDR2 FQNEAQ (reference sequence). The CDR3, as DNA: TGTGCCAGCAGCTGGGGGGGAGGGATCGGGATCAATCAGCCCCAGCATTTT. It codes for CASSWGGGIGINQPQHF.

The chain employs TRBV4-1 and TRBJ1-2, with D maybe TRBD1 (6 bases). Germline V gene data show CDR1 as MGHRA and CDR2 as YSYEKL. CDR3 size: 13 residues. The V end lost 1 base, the J end lost 5 bases, and 8 bases lay between the germline ends. CDR3 DNA: TGCGCCAGCAGCCAAGGAGGGGGTTATGGCTACACCTTC. Translated: CASSQGGGYGYTF.

This clone was seen just once. This CDR3 is also generated by other DNA sequences in the sample. The CDR3 nucleotides read TGCAGTGCTAGGGTTACAGGGGTGGCTTTCTTT. This encodes CSARVTGVAFF. The chain links TRBV20-1 to TRBJ1-1; 7 positions agree with TRBD1. The germline gives CDR1 DFQATT, CDR2 SNEGSKA (reference sequence). The J segment lost 11 bases and the V segment lost 3 bases, leaving 6 bases of the junction unmatched. The CDR3 is 11 residues long.

The chain carries TRBV2 and TRBJ1-1; no reliable D call. Looked up from germline, CDR1 is SNHLY and CDR2 is FYNNEI. This CDR3 comprises 14 residues. V lost 5 bases to trimming and J lost 6 bases, with 16 bases between them. The CDR3 protein is CASSPMGSYPEAFF. The CDR3 bases are TGTGCCAGCAGTCCGATGGGCTCTTATCCTGAAGCTTTCTTT.

The chain carries TRBV30 and TRBJ2-5, with TRBD2 matching over 12 bases. The V gene's germline CDR1 is GTSNPN and CDR2 SVGIG (reference sequence). J gave up 6 bases and V 0 bases, and 5 bases lay outside the gene matches. The CDR3 has 15 amino acids. The CDR3 here is CAWSVTSGGPQTQYF. CDR3 bases: TGTGCCTGGAGTGTAACTAGCGGGGGGCCTCAGACCCAGTACTTC.

This clone showed up just a few times. The gene calls are TRBV11-2 and TRBJ2-3; TRBD2 is a possible D gene (6 bases). The CDR3 contains 15 residues. Germline-derived CDR1 and CDR2 are SGHAT and FQNNGV. The ends were cut back, 7 bases at V and 2 bases at J, with 16 bases in the middle. The CDR3 is CASNRDWEYTDTQYF. CDR3 DNA: TGTGCCAGCAACCGGGACTGGGAATACACAGATACGCAGTATTTT. Supplemented by reference TRBV11-2 and TRBJ2-3, the full variable domain reads EAGVAQSPRYKIIEKRQSVAFWCNPISGHATLYWYQQILGQGPKLLIQFQNNGVVDDSQLPKDRFSAERLKGVDSTLKIQPAKLEDSAVYLCASNRDWEYTDTQYFGPGTRLTVL.

This clone has more than one count but fewer than ten. The chain couples TRBV9 to TRBJ1-4; 7 bases line up with TRBD1. V lost 3 bases, J lost 7 bases, and 9 bases stayed unmatched. The CDR3 loop spans 15 amino acids. Germline values: CDR1 SGDLS, CDR2 YYNGEE. The CDR3 loop reads CASSASGGEGEKLFF. The CDR3 nucleotides read TGTGCCAGCAGCGCCTCAGGGGGAGAAGGTGAAAAACTGTTTTTT.

In its sample, this clone was seen a few times. CDR3 DNA sequence: TGTGCCAGCAGTGAAGCGGGCAGGGGAACCGGGGAGCTGTTTTTT. Amino acids: CASSEAGRGTGELFF. This chain joins TRBV6-1 and TRBJ2-2; D might be TRBD1 (6 bases). The CDR3 has 15 residues. With 0 bases removed from V and 5 bases from J, the gap between germline ends came to 10 bases. CDR1 is MNHNS and CDR2 is SASEGT in the germline V gene.

This clone has just a few counts. The chain recombines TRBV6-1 with TRBJ1-5, with D perhaps matching TRBD1 (5 bases). Between the trimmed V and J ends, which lost 1 base and 6 bases, there was a span of 13 bases. Germline V lookup: CDR1 MNHNS, CDR2 SASEGT. CDR3 length: 15 residues. CDR3 DNA sequence: TGTGCCAGCAGTGAAGAGGAAGGCAGGGTTCAGCCCCAGCATTTT. This gives the protein CASSEEEGRVQPQHF.

A note on this clone: Other DNA sequences in this specimen translate into the identical CDR3. The chain links TRBV28 to TRBJ1-1; 7 positions agree with TRBD1. Germline lookup yields CDR1 MDHEN and CDR2 SYDVKM. V was clipped by 6 bases and J by 0 bases; unmatched bases: 4. The CDR3 runs 14 residues. In DNA, the CDR3 is TGTGCCAGCAGACCGGGACAGATGAACACTGAAGCTTTCTTT. Encoded protein: CASRPGQMNTEAFF. The entire variable domain, with the rest obtained from reference TRBV28 and TRBJ1-1, is as follows: DVKVTQSSRYLVKRTGEKVFLECVQDMDHENMFWYRQDPGLGLRLIYFSYDVKMKEKGDIPEGYSVSREKKERFSLILESASTNQTSMYLCASRPGQMNTEAFFGQGTRLTVV.

The rearrangement joins TRBV9 to TRBJ2-7, with a possible D match to TRBD1 (6 bases). V lost 0 bases, J lost 4 bases, and 14 bases lay in between. The length of the CDR3 is 15 residues. Germline V gene sequence: CDR1 SGDLS, CDR2 YYNGEE. The CDR3 sequence: CASSVDPGTQYEQYF. The CDR3 DNA reads TGTGCCAGCAGCGTAGACCCCGGGACACAGTACGAGCAGTACTTC.

The chain has TRBV7-3 and TRBJ1-2; 9 bases match TRBD1. Germline CDR1 reads SGHTA; CDR2 reads FQGTGA. The trim removed 5 bases at V and 4 bases at J, leaving 5 bases unmatched. CDR3 length equals 14 residues. Written as DNA, the CDR3 is TGTGCCAGCAGCCCCGGGACAGGGATCTATGGCTACACCTTC. It translates to CASSPGTGIYGYTF.